One and the same sample provided the 29 T cell receptor beta chains below, sequenced in a study of T-cell memory formation after mild COVID-19. One entry per CDR3 protein, called by TCRdb with MiXCR from the 5' RACE reads. The sample has around 250,000 distinct CDR3 sequences; roughly 17% are singletons. Sequencing was done on a sample of PBMCs or a T cell subset sorted from them (not recorded which). Receptor source: a man in his late teens or twenties who had mild COVID-19 (a few samples of this study predate the infection). Cell type and time point are not known.

This clonotype was found a few times. The chain uses TRBV6-1 and TRBJ2-3; 12 bases align to TRBD2. V lost 3 bases to trimming and J lost 3 bases; unmatched junction nucleotides: 7. The CDR3 sequence is 17 residues long. Germline-derived CDR1 and CDR2 are MNHNS and SASEGT. CDR3 coding DNA: TGTGCCAGCAGTGAGGGACTAACTAGCGGGGGGACAGATACGCAGTATTTT. It yields the protein CASSEGLTSGGTDTQYF.

This clonotype was counted only a few times. The rearrangement links TRBV12-3 or TRBV12-4 to TRBJ2-6; D unresolved. The CDR3 runs to 16 residues. V gave up 6 bases and J gave up 0 bases, with 12 bases separating them. The CDR3 coding sequence is TGTGCCAGCAGGTCCTCCGGGTCCTCTGGGGCCAACGTCCTGACTTTC. Encoded protein: CASRSSGSSGANVLTF.

This clonotype was seen more than once but under ten times. J is TRBJ2-1 and V is TRBV6-2 or TRBV6-3; no definite D call. The CDR3 runs to 15 residues. Trimming removed 6 bases at V and 0 bases at J, with 12 bases between. Germline V gene data show CDR1 as MNHEY and CDR2 as SVGEGT. The CDR3 DNA follows: TGTGCCAGCAGCCCCCTAGAAGGCTCCTACAATGAGCAGTTCTTC. Its translation: CASSPLEGSYNEQFF.

This chain connects TRBV12-3 or TRBV12-4 to TRBJ2-4; D unresolved. With 3 bases removed from V and 0 bases from J, the gap between germline ends came to 9 bases. The length of the CDR3 is 15 residues. CDR3 amino acids: CASSFGHGAKNIQYF. CDR3 nucleotide sequence: TGTGCCAGCAGTTTTGGCCACGGAGCCAAAAACATTCAGTACTTC.

This clonotype showed up just a few times. The chain joins TRBV20-1 to TRBJ1-2; D remains unclear. Germline CDR1 DFQATT, CDR2 SNEGSKA (reference sequence). V gave up 6 bases and J gave up 1 base, with 12 bases separating them. The CDR3 consists of 13 residues. The CDR3 spells CSASLGSNYGYTF. The CDR3 DNA sequence: TGCAGTGCCAGTCTCGGGAGTAACTATGGCTACACCTTC.

At least ten counts were recorded for this clonotype. The genes are TRBV7-9 and TRBJ2-1; D unclear. The CDR3 covers 10 residues. Germline-derived CDR1 and CDR2 are SEHNR and FQNEAQ (reference sequence). V dropped 5 bases and J dropped 5 bases, with 1 base sitting between them. The CDR3 reads CASSHNEQFF. Here the CDR3 DNA reads TGTGCCAGCAGCCACAATGAGCAGTTCTTC.

This chain uses TRBV5-1 with TRBJ2-5; D is uncertain. CDR3 length equals 14 residues. In germline, CDR1 is SGHRS, CDR2 YFSETQ. The ends were cut back, 0 bases at V and 1 base at J, with 7 bases in the middle. The CDR3 DNA reads TGCGCCAGCAGCTTGGTCCCCCCCCAAGAGACCCAGTACTTC. This translates into CASSLVPPQETQYF. Looking up the rest from reference TRBV5-1 and TRBJ2-5 gives the full variable domain: KAGVTQTPRYLIKTRGQQVTLSCSPISGHRSVSWYQQTPGQGLQFLFEYFSETQRNKGNFPGRFSGRQFSNSRSEMNVSTLELGDSALYLCASSLVPPQETQYFGPGTRLLVL.

The chain recombines TRBV12-3 or TRBV12-4 with TRBJ1-5; 7 bases match TRBD1. The CDR3 is made up of 15 amino acids. Unmatched junction bases numbered 9, after V lost 5 bases and J lost 5 bases. CDR3 sequence: CASSRKGGKDQPQHF. The CDR3 DNA reads TGTGCCAGCAGTCGAAAAGGGGGCAAGGATCAGCCCCAGCATTTT.

The chain carries TRBV29-1 and TRBJ2-5, with 10 bases aligning to TRBD2. CDR3 length: 14 amino acids. Germline CDR1 reads SQVTM; CDR2 reads ANQGSEA. Losses at the gene ends were 1 base for V and 5 bases for J; bases not matched to a gene: 4. CDR3 nucleotide sequence: TGCAGCGTTGAAGTAGCGGGGGGCGGGGAGACCCAGTACTTC. It encodes CSVEVAGGGETQYF.

This clonotype was counted only a few times. CDR3 amino acids: CASSLVRGQNTEAFF. The DNA of the CDR3 is TGCGCCAGCAGCTTGGTCCGAGGGCAGAACACTGAAGCTTTCTTT. The chain uses TRBV5-1 and TRBJ1-1, with D uncertain. CDR1 and CDR2 from the germline V gene are SGHRS and YFSETQ. The CDR3 runs to 15 residues. The V end was cut by 0 bases, the J end by 1 base, with 10 bases between.

The rearrangement links TRBV5-4 to TRBJ2-3, with TRBD2 as a possible D gene (5 bases). The CDR3 covers 15 residues. Germline CDR1 reads SGHNT; CDR2 reads YYREEE (reference sequence). Trimming pared 1 base from V and 1 base from J, leaving 10 bases between. CDR3 bases: TGTGCCAGCAGCTTGAAAATAGCGCGCACAGATACGCAGTATTTT. Amino acids: CASSLKIARTDTQYF.

The gene calls are TRBV3-1 and TRBJ1-5; D remains ambiguous. The CDR3 is 14 residues long. Germline V gene sequence: CDR1 LGHDT, CDR2 YNNKEL (reference sequence). The V end lost 3 bases, the J end lost 1 base, and 7 bases lay between the germline ends. CDR3 protein: CASSQTNSNQPQHF. The CDR3 DNA sequence: TGTGCCAGCAGCCAGACAAACAGCAATCAGCCCCAGCATTTT.

This clonotype was seen only a few times. V usage is TRBV20-1 and J usage is TRBJ1-5, with 8 positions matching TRBD1. The V segment lost 6 bases and the J segment 0 bases; nucleotides outside the gene matches: 4. The germline V gene has CDR1 DFQATT and CDR2 SNEGSKA (reference sequence). CDR3 length: 14 amino acids. Here the CDR3 DNA reads TGCAGTGCCAAGACAGGGGCTAGCAATCAGCCCCAGCATTTT. Amino acids: CSAKTGASNQPQHF.

The chain links TRBV18 to TRBJ2-1; 7 bases map to TRBD1. The CDR3 has 13 residues. V shed 8 bases, J shed 6 bases, and the junction held 7 bases outside the gene matches. The germline gives CDR1 KGHSH, CDR2 LQKENI. CDR3 nucleotide sequence: TGTGCCAGCCTGACAGGGATGATCAATGAGCAGTTCTTC. Protein product: CASLTGMINEQFF.

V is TRBV5-1 and J is TRBJ1-4; D gene ambiguous. The germline CDR1 and CDR2 sequences are SGHRS and YFSETQ. V was trimmed by 3 bases and J by 8 bases, leaving 14 bases between them. CDR3 length: 14 residues. The DNA of the CDR3 is TGCGCCAGCAGCTCGGGGTCCCAAGGGGAAAAACTGTTTTTT. Its translation is CASSSGSQGEKLFF.

The V call is TRBV18, the J call TRBJ2-6; perhaps TRBD1 as D (6 bases). Germline V CDR1 and CDR2: KGHSH, LQKENI. Between the trimmed V and J ends, which lost 4 bases and 0 bases, there was a span of 7 bases. CDR3 length equals 15 residues. The DNA of the CDR3 is TGTGCCAGCTCACGGACAGCCTCTGGGGCCAACGTCCTGACTTTC. Protein sequence: CASSRTASGANVLTF.

The chain combines TRBV6-5 with TRBJ1-4; 8 bases align to TRBD1. With V trimmed by 6 bases and J by 5 bases, 5 bases remained unmatched. The CDR3 loop spans 14 amino acids. Germline V gives CDR1 MNHEY, CDR2 SVGAGI. The CDR3 loop is CASSKDRANEKLFF. The CDR3 DNA follows: TGTGCCAGCAGCAAGGACAGGGCCAATGAAAAACTGTTTTTT.

This clonotype has just a few counts. The V call is TRBV7-9, the J call TRBJ2-7; 10 bases line up with TRBD1. CDR1 and CDR2 from the germline V gene are SEHNR and FQNEAQ (reference sequence). V gave up 6 bases and J gave up 3 bases; unmatched junction bases: 2. The CDR3 runs to 13 residues. The DNA of the CDR3 is TGTGCCAGCAGAAGGACAGGGGGCTACGAGCAGTACTTC. Its translation is CASRRTGGYEQYF.

In this sample, this clonotype turned up many times. CDR3 in amino acids: CASSLAAAKNEQFF. As DNA, the CDR3 is TGTGCCAGCAGCTTAGCAGCAGCAAAGAATGAGCAGTTCTTC. V usage is TRBV7-9 and J usage is TRBJ2-1, with D unresolved. V was cut by 0 bases and J by 7 bases, with 10 bases left in between. CDR3 length: 14 amino acids. CDR1 SEHNR and CDR2 FQNEAQ come from the germline V gene (reference sequence).

This clonotype turned up a few times. The genes are TRBV27 and TRBJ2-3; D is uncertain. Germline loops: CDR1 MNHEY, CDR2 SMNVEV (reference sequence). The CDR3 covers 9 residues. The CDR3 sequence is CVWIRGQYF. CDR3 nucleotides: TGTGTATGGATCCGAGGGCAGTATTTT.

The V call is TRBV20-1, the J call TRBJ1-5; 7 bases align to TRBD1. The CDR3 runs 17 residues. Per the germline V gene, CDR1 is DFQATT and CDR2 is SNEGSKA (reference sequence). V trimming: 0 bases; J trimming: 4 bases; junction bases outside the gene matches: 12. The CDR3 sequence is CSAREPGSQGGNQPQHF. The CDR3 region has the DNA TGCAGTGCTAGAGAGCCAGGTAGTCAGGGGGGGAATCAGCCCCAGCATTTT.

The chain has TRBV6-5 and TRBJ1-4, with D perhaps TRBD1 (6 bases). The CDR3 extends over 14 amino acids. Germline V gene sequence: CDR1 MNHEY, CDR2 SVGAGI. The ends were cut back, 6 bases at V and 5 bases at J, with 13 bases in the middle. CDR3 loop: CASRARGGNEKLFF. The CDR3 DNA follows: TGTGCCAGCAGGGCACGAGGGGGGAATGAAAAACTGTTTTTT.

The chain joins TRBV28 to TRBJ2-7, with 9 nucleotides matching TRBD1. The CDR3 runs to 16 residues. V shed 6 bases, J shed 0 bases, and the junction held 9 bases outside the gene matches. CDR1 MDHEN and CDR2 SYDVKM come from the germline V gene. CDR3 region: CASSPRTGVNSYEQYV. The CDR3 DNA reads as TGTGCCAGCAGCCCACGGACAGGGGTGAACTCCTACGAGCAGTACGTC.

J is TRBJ1-1 and V is TRBV4-2; TRBD1 might be the D (5 bases). Germline lookup yields CDR1 LGHNA and CDR2 YNFKEQ. The CDR3 runs 15 residues. With 4 bases removed from V and 5 bases from J, the gap between germline ends came to 17 bases. CDR3 sequence: CASSPMGGGETEAFF. CDR3 in DNA: TGTGCCAGCAGCCCTATGGGGGGAGGGGAGACTGAAGCTTTCTTT.

This chain connects TRBV7-9 to TRBJ2-3, with D maybe TRBD1 (5 bases). Trimming cost V 4 bases and J 5 bases, with 13 bases left between them. Germline V gene data show CDR1 as SEHNR and CDR2 as FQNEAQ (reference sequence). The CDR3 is 14 residues long. CDR3 in DNA: TGTGCCAGCAGCTCCAAACAGGTATTAGATACGCAGTATTTT. Its protein product is CASSSKQVLDTQYF.

V is TRBV7-9 and J is TRBJ2-2, with 10 bases identical to TRBD1. The germline CDR1 and CDR2 sequences are SEHNR and FQNEAQ (reference sequence). The ends lost 5 bases at V and 1 base at J; junction bases unmatched: 4. The CDR3 sequence is 16 residues long. The CDR3 reads CASSDRGPKNTGELFF. The CDR3 nucleotides read TGTGCCAGCAGCGACAGGGGGCCTAAGAACACCGGGGAGCTGTTTTTT.

The chain has TRBV6-2 or TRBV6-3 and TRBJ1-5; TRBD1 agrees at 9 bases. The germline CDR1 and CDR2 sequences are MNHEY and SVGEGT. This CDR3 contains 16 residues. V lost 8 bases, J lost 3 bases, and 11 bases stayed unmatched. CDR3 sequence: CASGSQDRGDNQPQHF. The CDR3 nucleotides read TGTGCCAGCGGATCACAGGACAGGGGTGACAATCAGCCCCAGCATTTT.

Turning to this clonotype: A read error may produce the germline difference seen at one junction end. The chain recombines TRBV9 with TRBJ1-1, with D maybe TRBD1 (6 bases). The CDR3 extends over 16 amino acids. Germline CDR1 and CDR2: SGDLS and YYNGEE. The DNA of the CDR3 is TGTTCCAGCAGCGTAGAAGCTCAGGGGCGCGGCACTGAAGCTTTCTTT. Translated: CSSSVEAQGRGTEAFF.

There are a few counts of this clonotype. J is TRBJ2-3 and V is TRBV7-2, with 9 bases identical to TRBD2. This CDR3 has 14 residues. From germline, CDR1 is SGHTA and CDR2 FQGNSA. The V and J ends lost 5 bases and 6 bases, in that order; junction bases with no gene match: 6. CDR3 DNA: TGTGCCAGCAGCCCTGCGGGGGGGGTGGATACGCAGTATTTT. This codes for CASSPAGGVDTQYF.